These 25 T cell receptor beta chains originate from one sample sequenced in a study of response to subunit inactivated influenza vaccine. TCRdb reanalysed the RT-PCR reads using MiXCR and keeps one entry per CDR3 protein. The sample lists fewer than 600,000 distinct CDR3 sequences, around 7.9% occurring once. The specimen was PBMCs from blood, collected 23 to 25 months after vaccination. These receptor sequences come from a man between 50 and 69 years old who received an inactivated influenza vaccine.

Ten or more counts support this clonotype. V is TRBV2 and J is TRBJ1-1; 8 bases agree with TRBD1. After removal of 5 bases from V and 3 bases from J, the junction contained 5 bases not matched to a gene. Germline V CDR1 and CDR2: SNHLY, FYNNEI. The CDR3 covers 14 residues. The CDR3 nucleotides are TGTGCCAGCAGTATCAGGGGGCGCGACACTGAAGCTTTCTTT. Its protein is CASSIRGRDTEAFF.

This clonotype came up many times. The chain has TRBV12-3 or TRBV12-4 and TRBJ2-2; TRBD2 matches 13 bases. This CDR3 is 16 amino acids long. V dropped 5 bases and J dropped 6; count of bases not matched to a gene: 6. In nucleotides, the CDR3 is TGTGCCAGCAGTACTTGGACTAGCGGGAGTCCCGGGGAGCTGTTTTTT. Translating gives CASSTWTSGSPGELFF.

This clonotype has only a few counts. The chain uses TRBV27 and TRBJ1-4, with D hard to call. Trimming removed 4 bases at V and 8 bases at J, with 14 bases between. The CDR3 runs 14 residues. Germline V lookup: CDR1 MNHEY, CDR2 SMNVEV (reference sequence). The CDR3 DNA sequence: TGTGCCAGCAGTTCTATACCGGGCCTCGAAAAACTGTTTTTT. Translation gives CASSSIPGLEKLFF.

This chain joins TRBV7-9 and TRBJ2-1; D is unclear. Looked up from germline, CDR1 is SEHNR and CDR2 is FQNEAQ (reference sequence). The V end lost 0 bases, the J end lost 5 bases, and 8 bases lay between the germline ends. The CDR3 runs to 14 residues. The CDR3 nucleotides read TGTGCCAGCAGCTTAGCGTCCCTCAACAATGAGCAGTTCTTC. Protein sequence: CASSLASLNNEQFF.

The V call is TRBV5-1, the J call TRBJ2-5, with unresolved D. This CDR3 comprises 15 residues. V lost 4 bases and J 1 base, leaving 14 bases between the germline ends. Germline V CDR1 and CDR2: SGHRS, YFSETQ. This CDR3 is CASSPRMSSQETQYF. CDR3 nucleotide sequence: TGCGCCAGCAGCCCGAGGATGTCTTCCCAAGAGACCCAGTACTTC.

The gene calls are TRBV5-5 and TRBJ2-1; D ambiguous. The CDR3 has 16 amino acids. CDR1 and CDR2 (germline): SGHKS, YYEKEE (reference sequence). V shed 7 bases and J shed 4 bases, with 21 bases lying between them. CDR3 region: CASRADLLGLYNEQFF. The CDR3 DNA is TGTGCCAGCCGTGCAGACCTACTGGGCTTATACAATGAGCAGTTCTTC.

The table lists this clonotype with many counts. The chain employs TRBV3-1 and TRBJ2-7, with TRBD1 matching over 8 bases. V lost 0 bases, J lost 7 bases, and 5 bases stayed unmatched. Per germline, CDR1 LGHDT and CDR2 YNNKEL (reference sequence). The length of the CDR3 is 14 residues. CDR3 bases: TGTGCCAGCAGCCAAGATTCGGACAGGGCGGAGCAGTACTTC. It encodes CASSQDSDRAEQYF.

The chain has TRBV6-5 and TRBJ1-5, with D maybe TRBD1 (5 bases). The CDR3 extends over 15 amino acids. V was cut by 4 bases and J by 4 bases, with 14 bases left in between. Germline V gives CDR1 MNHEY, CDR2 SVGAGI. CDR3 sequence (DNA): TGTGCCAGCAGTTCCAGACTAGGGGTTAATCAGCCCCAGCATTTT. It codes for CASSSRLGVNQPQHF.

V gene TRBV25-1 combines with J gene TRBJ1-5; D gene uncertain. CDR1 and CDR2 from the germline V gene are MGHDK and SYGVNS. This CDR3 has 14 residues. Trimming took 6 bases from V and 2 from J, leaving 11 bases between them. The CDR3 here is CASSEGLGNQPQHF. CDR3 in DNA: TGTGCCAGCAGCGAGGGTTTAGGCAATCAGCCCCAGCATTTT.

This clonotype was found many times. The rearrangement links TRBV2 to TRBJ2-3, with D possibly TRBD1 on 6 matching bases. This CDR3 has 17 amino acids. The ends were cut back, 2 bases at V and 2 bases at J, with 17 bases in the middle. Germline V gene sequence: CDR1 SNHLY, CDR2 FYNNEI. The CDR3: CASSELGGRGYTDTQYF. The CDR3 DNA reads TGTGCCAGCAGTGAATTAGGCGGAAGGGGGTACACAGATACGCAGTATTTT. Drawing the rest from reference TRBV2 and TRBJ2-3, the complete variable domain is EPEVTQTPSHQVTQMGQEVILRCVPISNHLYFYWYRQILGQKVEFLVSFYNNEISEKSEIFDDQFSVERPDGSNFTLKIRSTKLEDSAMYFCASSELGGRGYTDTQYFGPGTRLTVL.

This clonotype showed up many times. This chain connects TRBV12-3 or TRBV12-4 to TRBJ1-1, with D possibly matching TRBD1 (6 bases). There are 15 residues in the CDR3. V shed 6 bases and J shed 0 bases, with 14 bases lying between them. Here the CDR3 DNA reads TGTGCCAGCAGCCCCCATGGGACAATGAACACTGAAGCTTTCTTT. It encodes CASSPHGTMNTEAFF.

The chain links TRBV7-2 to TRBJ2-3, with D tentatively TRBD1 (5 bases). Germline CDR1 reads SGHTA; CDR2 reads FQGNSA. Deletions cut 1 base from V and 0 bases from J, with 11 bases between. The CDR3 length is 16 residues. This CDR3 reads CASSLEVGRSTDTQYF. The DNA for the CDR3 is TGTGCCAGCAGCTTAGAGGTGGGGCGCAGCACAGATACGCAGTATTTT.

A few counts support this clonotype. The chain recombines TRBV20-1 with TRBJ1-1, with unresolved D. Germline CDR1 and CDR2: DFQATT and SNEGSKA (reference sequence). V was clipped by 5 bases and J by 4 bases, with 17 bases between them. CDR3 size: 14 residues. The CDR3 bases are TGCAGTGCTCGGGTGGGGATGGGTAGCACTGAAGCTTTCTTT. This codes for CSARVGMGSTEAFF.

This clonotype has just a few counts. DNA of the CDR3: TGTGCCAGCAGCGTATCGAACTGGAACACCGGGGAGCTGTTTTTT. Residues: CASSVSNWNTGELFF. V and J are TRBV9 and TRBJ2-2; D gene uncertain. V was clipped by 1 base and J by 1 base, with 8 bases between them. This CDR3 has 15 residues. Germline assignment: CDR1 SGDLS and CDR2 YYNGEE. Looking up the rest from reference TRBV9 and TRBJ2-2 gives the full variable domain: DSGVTQTPKHLITATGQRVTLRCSPRSGDLSVYWYQQSLDQGLQFLIQYYNGEERAKGNILERFSAQQFPDLHSELNLSSLELGDSALYFCASSVSNWNTGELFFGEGSRLTVL.

The V and J genes are TRBV11-1 and TRBJ2-1, with D uncertain. This CDR3 contains 13 residues. V was pared by 2 bases and J by 10 bases, with 12 bases between. Germline values: CDR1 SGHAT, CDR2 FQDESV (reference sequence). The CDR3 reads CASSLRAGREQFF. Here the CDR3 DNA reads TGTGCCAGCAGCTTAAGAGCAGGACGAGAGCAGTTCTTC.

This clonotype was recorded a few times. The V and J genes are TRBV7-6 and TRBJ1-1; the D is unclear. CDR1 and CDR2 from the germline V gene are SGHVS and FNYEAQ. Trimming left V 5 bases short and J 1 base short, with 8 bases between. The CDR3 runs 13 residues. CDR3 in amino acids: CASSVTENTEAFF. The CDR3 coding sequence is TGTGCCAGCAGCGTCACAGAGAACACTGAAGCTTTCTTT.

The table lists this clonotype with a few counts. The chain links TRBV2 to TRBJ1-1; D is possibly TRBD1 (6 bases). Germline assignment: CDR1 SNHLY and CDR2 FYNNEI. The CDR3 sequence is 14 residues long. Trimming removed 6 bases at V and 2 bases at J, with 13 bases between. DNA for the CDR3: TGTGCCAGCAGCATACCCGGGACAAACACTGAAGCTTTCTTT. Protein: CASSIPGTNTEAFF.

The gene calls are TRBV5-1 and TRBJ1-2; D is uncertain. V lost 0 bases and J 8 bases, leaving 11 bases between the germline ends. CDR3 length equals 13 residues. Germline-derived CDR1 and CDR2 are SGHRS and YFSETQ. CDR3 in amino acids: CASSLERMGGYTF. In DNA form, the CDR3 reads TGCGCCAGCAGCTTGGAGCGGATGGGGGGCTACACCTTC.

This clonotype showed up many times. This chain connects TRBV4-1 to TRBJ2-7, with D hard to call. Trimming cost V 2 bases and J 4 bases, with 9 bases left between them. CDR1 and CDR2 (germline): MGHRA, YSYEKL. The CDR3 has 13 amino acids. CDR3 loop: CASSQFLGYEQYF. CDR3 DNA sequence: TGCGCCAGCAGCCAATTCCTGGGATACGAGCAGTACTTC.

This clonotype was found a few times. The chain has TRBV10-2 and TRBJ1-5; D is ambiguous. Deletions cut 7 bases from V and 5 bases from J, with 12 bases between. Per germline, CDR1 WSHSY and CDR2 SAAADI. The CDR3 has 13 residues. CDR3 in amino acids: CASKVGVDQPQHF. CDR3 DNA: TGCGCCAGCAAGGTTGGGGTGGATCAGCCCCAGCATTTT.

The V gene is TRBV18, the J gene TRBJ2-7; 7 bases are shared with TRBD2. This CDR3 has 13 residues. Unmatched junction bases numbered 4, after V lost 2 bases and J lost 6 bases. Germline V lookup: CDR1 KGHSH, CDR2 LQKENI. The DNA for the CDR3 is TGTGCCAGCTCACCAACGGGCGGGGGCGAGCAGTACTTC. This translates into CASSPTGGGEQYF.

This clonotype was counted between two and nine times. The chain carries TRBV4-3 and TRBJ2-1, with 15 positions matching TRBD2. Germline V gives CDR1 LGHNA, CDR2 YSLEER. The junction had 5 bases not matched to a gene; V was cut back by 4 bases and J by 1 base. This CDR3 is 18 amino acids long. CDR3 sequence (DNA): TGCGCCAGCAGCCCCAGGACTAGCGGGGGGGCGTCCTACAATGAGCAGTTCTTC. Its translation: CASSPRTSGGASYNEQFF.

This clonotype occurred a few times. The chain has TRBV18 and TRBJ1-1, with D possibly matching TRBD1 (5 bases). Germline V gene sequence: CDR1 KGHSH, CDR2 LQKENI. V lost 1 base and J lost 3, with 6 bases in between. The CDR3 contains 13 residues. The CDR3 DNA is TGTGCCAGCTCACCACGAGGGGACACTGAAGCTTTCTTT. Translating gives CASSPRGDTEAFF.

This clonotype was seen at least ten times. The chain joins TRBV20-1 to TRBJ2-7, with D perhaps assigned TRBD1 or TRBD2 (6 bases each). Deletions cut 2 bases from V and 6 bases from J, with 23 bases between. CDR1 is DFQATT and CDR2 is SNEGSKA in the germline V gene (reference sequence). The CDR3 has 16 residues. DNA of the CDR3: TGCAGTGCTAGACAACCCGCCGGGGGAGAAGGGGGCGAGCAGTACTTC. Translated, it gives CSARQPAGGEGGEQYF.

This clonotype showed up many times. This chain joins TRBV12-3 or TRBV12-4 and TRBJ2-3; 10 positions match TRBD2. V trimming: 6 bases; J trimming: 1 base; junction bases outside the gene matches: 7. This CDR3 region has 16 residues. The CDR3 reads CASSPSGRAGTDTQYF. The CDR3 DNA is TGTGCCAGCAGCCCAAGCGGGAGGGCCGGCACAGATACGCAGTATTTT.